Only a few counts were recorded for the clone carrying this T cell receptor beta chain. The source of the sample is a study of blood T cell repertoires in COVID-19. About the research overall: Samples of COVID-19 (acute and convalescent) were obtained from the United States, Italy and Spain. Sources were T cells, B-cell-depleted T cells, or PBMCs; the material itself was cDNA or gDNA.

The CDR3 length is 11 residues. V was pared by 4 bases and J by 7 bases, with 7 bases between. The V gene's germline CDR1 is MDHEN and CDR2 SYDVKM. In the original processing: Amplification from reference gene primers served as the basis for estimated nucleated cell counts. Assay used: immunoSEQ multiplex PCR; TCRdb lists only in-frame clones, some missing. Clone size and V and J calls were adopted from that table, with D and trimming inferred from the DNA. The sample includes around 170,000 clones, around 88% of them seen just once. This chain links TRBV28 with TRBJ1-1; TRBD1 might be the D (5 bases). This TCR derives from a woman in her 30s with acute or convalescent COVID-19. Sequencing was carried out using peripheral blood. The CDR3 loop is CASSSTGEAFF. The DNA for the CDR3 is TGTGCCAGCAGTTCAACAGGTGAAGCTTTCTTT.